The clone carrying this T cell receptor (beta chain) was detected only a few times. MiXCR was run by TCRdb on the RT-PCR reads, yielding one entry per CDR3 protein. Among about 700,000 distinct CDR3 sequences listed, more than 13% were seen once. V lost 0 bases, J lost 5 bases, and 14 bases lay in between. The V gene's germline CDR1 is SGDLS and CDR2 YYNGEE. The CDR3 runs 15 residues. Sample: memory CD4+ T cells from blood. This receptor was taken from a female donor in good health, serving as a healthy control. The V call is TRBV9, the J call TRBJ2-5; D remains ambiguous. CDR3: CASSVVGDRWETQYF. CDR3 DNA: TGTGCCAGCAGCGTAGTTGGAGATAGATGGGAGACCCAGTACTTC.